These T cell receptor beta chains were read from a single sample in a study of identical twins. Each CDR3 protein gets one entry after TCRdb re-called the 5' RACE reads with MiXCR. The sample yields approximately 220,000 distinct CDR3 sequences, 6.5% to 9% seen once. These sequences were also reported in another study, on yellow fever vaccine responses in identical twins.

Source material: CD8+ T cells sorted from blood. These receptors were taken from a woman younger than 30 in good health. CDR3s include the opening cysteine and the closing phenylalanine or tryptophan. D genes are given only for firm matches. Clone size, where shown, is once, few, many, or a class for clones that have expanded.

abundance: .; len: 19; v_gene: TRBV6-1; j_gene: TRBJ2-3; d_gene: TRBD2; CDR3nt: TGTGCCAGCAGGAATACTAAATGGGGTAGCGGGGGGCGCACAGATACGCAGTATTTT; CDR3aa: CASRNTKWGSGGRTDTQYF
abundance: many; len: 16; v_gene: TRBV4-1; j_gene: TRBJ2-5; d_gene: .; CDR3nt: TGCGCCAGCAGCCAAGAGTATCGGGGCCTCGGGGTGACCCAGTACTTC; CDR3aa: CASSQEYRGLGVTQYF
abundance: .; len: 13; v_gene: TRBV5-6; j_gene: TRBJ2-1; d_gene: .; CDR3nt: TGTGCCAGCAGCTTGAATGACGACGATGGGCAGTTCTTC; CDR3aa: CASSLNDDDGQFF
abundance: many; len: 17; v_gene: TRBV4-1; j_gene: TRBJ1-2; d_gene: .; CDR3nt: TGCGCCAGCAGCCAATCAATGGGGGGAGCTACTAACTATGGCTACACCTTC; CDR3aa: CASSQSMGGATNYGYTF
abundance: many; len: 16; v_gene: TRBV12-3/TRBV12-4; j_gene: TRBJ1-5; d_gene: TRBD1; CDR3nt: TGTGCCAGCAAAACTGACGGACAGGTCGGCAATCAGCCCCAGCATTTT; CDR3aa: CASKTDGQVGNQPQHF
abundance: .; len: 13; v_gene: TRBV28; j_gene: TRBJ2-5; d_gene: TRBD1; CDR3nt: TGTGCCAGCAGCCTGACAGGGTGGGAGACCCAGTACTTC; CDR3aa: CASSLTGWETQYF
abundance: few; len: 15; v_gene: TRBV28; j_gene: TRBJ2-1; d_gene: TRBD1; CDR3nt: TGTGCCACCGCTACTAGGACAGGGGGCTACAATGAGCAGTTCTTC; CDR3aa: CATATRTGGYNEQFF
abundance: many; len: 13; v_gene: TRBV4-1; j_gene: TRBJ2-3; d_gene: .; CDR3nt: TGCGCCAGCAGCCAAGAACGAGCGGATACGCAGTATTTT; CDR3aa: CASSQERADTQYF
abundance: many; len: 16; v_gene: TRBV16; j_gene: TRBJ2-2; d_gene: .; CDR3nt: TGTGCCAGCAGCCAATCGGGCAGGGCGAACACCGGGGAGCTGTTTTTT; CDR3aa: CASSQSGRANTGELFF
abundance: few; len: 17; v_gene: TRBV12-3/TRBV12-4; j_gene: TRBJ1-2; d_gene: TRBD1; CDR3nt: TGTGCCAGCAGTTTAGGGGGACAGGCCACAGCTAACTATGGCTACACCTTC; CDR3aa: CASSLGGQATANYGYTF
abundance: many; len: 13; v_gene: TRBV29-1; j_gene: TRBJ1-1; d_gene: .; CDR3nt: TGCAGCGTTACCCCCCTAGGCAGGGAAGAAGCTTTCTTT; CDR3aa: CSVTPLGREEAFF
abundance: many; len: 16; v_gene: TRBV11-1; j_gene: TRBJ2-7; d_gene: TRBD2; CDR3nt: TGTGCCAGCAGCTTGTTCGGACTAGCGGTATCCTACGAGCAGTACTTC; CDR3aa: CASSLFGLAVSYEQYF
abundance: few; len: 12; v_gene: TRBV27; j_gene: TRBJ2-7; d_gene: .; CDR3nt: TGTGCCAGCAGTCATCAGGGTGAAGAGCAGTACTTC; CDR3aa: CASSHQGEEQYF
abundance: many; len: 14; v_gene: TRBV9; j_gene: TRBJ2-1; d_gene: .; CDR3nt: TGTGCCAGCAGCTACGAGACCAGTAACAATGAGCAGTTCTTC; CDR3aa: CASSYETSNNEQFF
abundance: many; len: 11; v_gene: TRBV29-1; j_gene: TRBJ1-3; d_gene: .; CDR3nt: TGCAGCGTTGTCCAGGGGAACACCATATATTTT; CDR3aa: CSVVQGNTIYF
abundance: many; len: 16; v_gene: TRBV7-8; j_gene: TRBJ2-3; d_gene: .; CDR3nt: TGTGCCAGCAGCTTATGGGGGTCGTCTAGCACAGATACGCAGTATTTT; CDR3aa: CASSLWGSSSTDTQYF
abundance: few; len: 16; v_gene: TRBV4-1; j_gene: TRBJ1-4; d_gene: TRBD1; CDR3nt: TGCGCCAGCAGCCAAGCGCATGGCAGGGACAGCGAAAAACTGTTTTTT; CDR3aa: CASSQAHGRDSEKLFF
abundance: many; len: 17; v_gene: TRBV7-6; j_gene: TRBJ2-1; d_gene: TRBD2; CDR3nt: TGTGCCAGCAGCCCACGACTTAGGGTAGCGGGACACAATGAGCAGTTCTTC; CDR3aa: CASSPRLRVAGHNEQFF
abundance: .; len: 16; v_gene: TRBV4-1; j_gene: TRBJ2-1; d_gene: TRBD2; CDR3nt: TGCGCCAGCAGCCAAGAACTCACTAGCGGCTACAATGAGCAGTTCTTC; CDR3aa: CASSQELTSGYNEQFF
abundance: few; len: 17; v_gene: TRBV7-2; j_gene: TRBJ2-3; d_gene: TRBD2; CDR3nt: TGTGCCAGCAGCCTAATGACTAGCGAGCCCGTGGCAGATACGCAGTATTTT; CDR3aa: CASSLMTSEPVADTQYF
abundance: many; len: 15; v_gene: TRBV2; j_gene: TRBJ2-2; d_gene: TRBD1; CDR3nt: TGTGCCAGCACCGGGACAGAAATTAACACCGGGGAGCTGTTTTTT; CDR3aa: CASTGTEINTGELFF